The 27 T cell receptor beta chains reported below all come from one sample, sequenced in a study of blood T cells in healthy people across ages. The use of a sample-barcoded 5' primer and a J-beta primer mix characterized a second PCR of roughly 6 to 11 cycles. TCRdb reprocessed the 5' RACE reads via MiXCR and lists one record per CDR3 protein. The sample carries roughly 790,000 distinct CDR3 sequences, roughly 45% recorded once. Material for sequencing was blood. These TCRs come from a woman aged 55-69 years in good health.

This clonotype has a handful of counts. The CDR3 bases are TGTGCCAGCAGCACGGACCGTCCCAAGGGCACCGGGGAGCTGTTTTTT. This gives the protein CASSTDRPKGTGELFF. The genes are TRBV9 and TRBJ2-2; D is unresolved. The V gene's germline CDR1 is SGDLS and CDR2 YYNGEE. Trimming shortened V by 4 bases and J by 4 bases, and 17 bases separated the two germline ends. The CDR3 sequence is 16 residues long.

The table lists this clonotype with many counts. In nucleotides, the CDR3 is TGCAGCGTCTTCCCCACAGATACGCAGTATTTT. Amino acids: CSVFPTDTQYF. V and J are TRBV29-1 and TRBJ2-3; no clear D gene. V lost 6 bases and J 2 bases, leaving 6 bases between the germline ends. The CDR3 totals 11 residues. The germline gives CDR1 SQVTM, CDR2 ANQGSEA.

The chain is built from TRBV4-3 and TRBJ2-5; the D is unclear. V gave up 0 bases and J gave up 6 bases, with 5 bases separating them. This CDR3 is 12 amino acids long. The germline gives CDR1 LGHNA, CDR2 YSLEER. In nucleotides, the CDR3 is TGCGCCAGCAGCCAAGATAAGAAGACCCAGTACTTC. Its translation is CASSQDKKTQYF.

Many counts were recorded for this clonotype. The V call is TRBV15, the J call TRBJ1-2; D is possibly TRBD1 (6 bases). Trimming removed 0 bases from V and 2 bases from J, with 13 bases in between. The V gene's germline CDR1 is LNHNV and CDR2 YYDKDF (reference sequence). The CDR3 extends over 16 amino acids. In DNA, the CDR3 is TGTGCCACCAGCAGAGATCCCCAGGGGCCCAACTATGGCTACACCTTC. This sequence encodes CATSRDPQGPNYGYTF.

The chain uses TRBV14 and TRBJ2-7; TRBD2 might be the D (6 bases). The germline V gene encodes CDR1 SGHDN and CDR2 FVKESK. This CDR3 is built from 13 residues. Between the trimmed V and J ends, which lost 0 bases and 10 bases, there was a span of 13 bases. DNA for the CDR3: TGTGCCAGCAGCCAAGATCTAGCGAGCGGACAGTACTTC. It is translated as CASSQDLASGQYF.

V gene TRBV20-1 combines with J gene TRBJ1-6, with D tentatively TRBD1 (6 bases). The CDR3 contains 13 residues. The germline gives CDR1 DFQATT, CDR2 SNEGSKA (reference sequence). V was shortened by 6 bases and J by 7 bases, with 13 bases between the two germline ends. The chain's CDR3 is CSANRVGNSPLHF. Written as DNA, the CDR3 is TGCAGTGCCAACAGGGTGGGGAATTCACCCCTCCACTTT.

The CDR3: CARLAGGSNEQFF. In DNA, the CDR3 is TGTGCCCGACTAGCGGGGGGGTCAAATGAGCAGTTCTTC. J is TRBJ2-1 and V is TRBV30; 14 positions agree with TRBD2. Germline trimming cut 8 bases from V and 7 bases from J; bases unmatched to any gene: 4. The germline V gene encodes CDR1 GTSNPN and CDR2 SVGIG (reference sequence). The CDR3 is made up of 13 amino acids.

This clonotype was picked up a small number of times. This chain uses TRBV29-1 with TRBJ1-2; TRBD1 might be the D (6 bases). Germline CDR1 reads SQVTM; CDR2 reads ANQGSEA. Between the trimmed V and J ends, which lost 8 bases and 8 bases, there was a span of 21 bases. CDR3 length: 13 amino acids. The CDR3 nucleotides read TGCAGCACCTCCACAGGGTCATCGTTAGGCTACACCTTC. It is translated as CSTSTGSSLGYTF.

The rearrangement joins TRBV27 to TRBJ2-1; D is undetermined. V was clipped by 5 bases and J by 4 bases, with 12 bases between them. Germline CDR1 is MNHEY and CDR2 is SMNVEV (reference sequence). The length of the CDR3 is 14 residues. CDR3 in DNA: TGTGCCAGCAGTGTAGAATACAAATACAATGAGCAGTTCTTC. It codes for CASSVEYKYNEQFF.

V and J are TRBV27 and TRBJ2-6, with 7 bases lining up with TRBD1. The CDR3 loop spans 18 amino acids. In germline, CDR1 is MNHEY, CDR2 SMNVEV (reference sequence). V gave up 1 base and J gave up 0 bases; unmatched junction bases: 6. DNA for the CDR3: TGTGCCAGCAGTTTATTGGGCAGGGGGAACTCTGGGGCCAACGTCCTGACTTTC. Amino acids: CASSLLGRGNSGANVLTF.

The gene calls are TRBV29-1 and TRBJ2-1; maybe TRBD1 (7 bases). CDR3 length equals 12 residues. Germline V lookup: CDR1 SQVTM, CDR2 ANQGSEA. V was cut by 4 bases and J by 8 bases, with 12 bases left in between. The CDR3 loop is CSVVEGTDEQFF. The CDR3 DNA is TGCAGCGTTGTGGAGGGGACAGATGAGCAGTTCTTC.

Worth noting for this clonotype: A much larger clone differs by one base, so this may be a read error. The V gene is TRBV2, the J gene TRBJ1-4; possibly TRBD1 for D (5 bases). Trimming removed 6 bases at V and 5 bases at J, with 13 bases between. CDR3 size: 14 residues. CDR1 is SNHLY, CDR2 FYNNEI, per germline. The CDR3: CASRAGTENEKLFF. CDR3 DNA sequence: TGTGCCAGCAGGGCCGGGACCGAAAATGAAAAACTGTTTTTT.

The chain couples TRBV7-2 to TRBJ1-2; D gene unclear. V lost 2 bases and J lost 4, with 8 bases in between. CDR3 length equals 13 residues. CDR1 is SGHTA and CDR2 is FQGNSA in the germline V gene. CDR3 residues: CASSLNPAYGYTF. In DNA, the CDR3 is TGTGCCAGCAGCTTAAACCCCGCCTATGGCTACACCTTC.

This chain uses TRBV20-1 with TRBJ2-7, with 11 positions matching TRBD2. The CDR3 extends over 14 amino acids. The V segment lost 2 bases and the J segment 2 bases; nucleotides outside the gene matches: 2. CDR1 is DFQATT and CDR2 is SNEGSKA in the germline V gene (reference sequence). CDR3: CSARHSGGAYEQYF. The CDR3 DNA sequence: TGCAGTGCTAGACATAGCGGGGGGGCCTACGAGCAGTACTTC.

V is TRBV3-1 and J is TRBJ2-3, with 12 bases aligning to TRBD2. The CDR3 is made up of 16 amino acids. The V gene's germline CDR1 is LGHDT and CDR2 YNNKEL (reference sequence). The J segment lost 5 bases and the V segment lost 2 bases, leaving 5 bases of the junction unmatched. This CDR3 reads CASSQLAGGPEDTQYF. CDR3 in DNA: TGTGCCAGCAGCCAACTAGCGGGGGGGCCCGAAGATACGCAGTATTTT.

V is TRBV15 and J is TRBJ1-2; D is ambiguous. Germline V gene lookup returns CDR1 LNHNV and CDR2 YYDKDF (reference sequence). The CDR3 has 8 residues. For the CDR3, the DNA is TGTGGGCTTGAAGGCTACACCTTC. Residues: CGLEGYTF.

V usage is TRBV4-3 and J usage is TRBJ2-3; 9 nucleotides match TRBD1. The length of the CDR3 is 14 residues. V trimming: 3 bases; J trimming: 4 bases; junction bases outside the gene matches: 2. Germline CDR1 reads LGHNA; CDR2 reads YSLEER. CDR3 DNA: TGCGCCAGCAGCCAGGGACAGGGATCAGATACGCAGTATTTT. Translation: CASSQGQGSDTQYF.

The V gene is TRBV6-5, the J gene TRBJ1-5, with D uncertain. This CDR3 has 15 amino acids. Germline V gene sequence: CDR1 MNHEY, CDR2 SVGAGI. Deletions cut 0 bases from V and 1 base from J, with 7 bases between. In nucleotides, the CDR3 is TGTGCCAGCAGTTACTCGAGGACCAGCAATCAGCCCCAGCATTTT. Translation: CASSYSRTSNQPQHF.

The CDR3 coding sequence is TGTGCCAGCAGTTACTCGACCCTAGGAGTAGCGGGAGTGGTGGCAGATACGCAGTATTTT. Encoded protein: CASSYSTLGVAGVVADTQYF. This rearrangement joins TRBV6-5 to TRBJ2-3; 9 nucleotides align to TRBD2. The CDR3 consists of 20 residues. V shed 0 bases, J shed 4 bases, and the junction held 17 bases outside the gene matches. The germline V gene has CDR1 MNHEY and CDR2 SVGAGI.

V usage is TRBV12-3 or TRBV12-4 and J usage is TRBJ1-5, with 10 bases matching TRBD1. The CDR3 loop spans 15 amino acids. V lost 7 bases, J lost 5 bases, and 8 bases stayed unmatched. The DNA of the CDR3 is TGTGCCAGCATTCTCCGGGACAGGGGTCATCAGCCCCAGCATTTT. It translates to CASILRDRGHQPQHF.

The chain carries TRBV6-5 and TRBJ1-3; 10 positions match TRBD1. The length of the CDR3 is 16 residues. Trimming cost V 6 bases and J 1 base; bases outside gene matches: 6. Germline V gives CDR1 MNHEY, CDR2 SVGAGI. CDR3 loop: CASSRMDRGSGNTIYF. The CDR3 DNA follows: TGTGCCAGCAGCCGAATGGACAGGGGGTCTGGAAACACCATATATTTT.

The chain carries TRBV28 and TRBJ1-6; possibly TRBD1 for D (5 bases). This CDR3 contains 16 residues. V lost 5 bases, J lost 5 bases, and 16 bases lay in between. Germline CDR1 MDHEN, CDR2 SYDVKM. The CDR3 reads CASSGADEGDNSPLHF. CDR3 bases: TGTGCCAGCAGTGGGGCCGATGAGGGAGATAATTCACCCCTCCACTTT.

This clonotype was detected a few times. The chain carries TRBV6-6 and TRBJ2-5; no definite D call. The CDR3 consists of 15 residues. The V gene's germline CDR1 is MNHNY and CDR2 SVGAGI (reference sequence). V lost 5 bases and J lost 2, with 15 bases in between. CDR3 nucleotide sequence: TGTGCCAGCAGTACCCAAGGTTCCGAACAAGAGACCCAGTACTTC. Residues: CASSTQGSEQETQYF.

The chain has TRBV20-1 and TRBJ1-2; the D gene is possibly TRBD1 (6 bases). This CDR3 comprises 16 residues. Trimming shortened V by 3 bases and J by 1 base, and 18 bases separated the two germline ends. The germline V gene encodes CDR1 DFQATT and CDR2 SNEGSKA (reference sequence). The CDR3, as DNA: TGCAGTGCTAGTCTTGCCCCGGCAGGGGTTAACTATGGCTACACCTTC. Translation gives CSASLAPAGVNYGYTF.

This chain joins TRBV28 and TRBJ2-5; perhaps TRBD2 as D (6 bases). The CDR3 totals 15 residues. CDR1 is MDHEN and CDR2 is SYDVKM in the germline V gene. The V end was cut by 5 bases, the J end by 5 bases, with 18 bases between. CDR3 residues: CASSHGTVGGETQYF. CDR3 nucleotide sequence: TGTGCCAGCAGTCACGGGACGGTTGGGGGGGAGACCCAGTACTTC.

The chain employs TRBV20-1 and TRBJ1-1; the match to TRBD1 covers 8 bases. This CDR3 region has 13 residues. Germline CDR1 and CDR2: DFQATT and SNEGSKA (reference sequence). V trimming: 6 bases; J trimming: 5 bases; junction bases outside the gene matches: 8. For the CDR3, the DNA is TGCAGTGCCCCGGAGACAGGGGAGACTGAAGCTTTCTTT. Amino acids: CSAPETGETEAFF.

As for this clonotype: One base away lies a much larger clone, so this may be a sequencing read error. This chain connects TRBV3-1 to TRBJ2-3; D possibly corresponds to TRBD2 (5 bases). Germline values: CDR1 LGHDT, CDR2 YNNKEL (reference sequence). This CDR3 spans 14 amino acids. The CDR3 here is CASSPLAGSDTRYF. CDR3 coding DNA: TGTGCCAGCAGCCCCCTAGCAGGATCAGATACGCGGTATTTT.